This T cell receptor (beta chain) was sequenced for a study of blood T cells in healthy people across ages. Study outcomes and limitations: The unknown donor CMV status may have confounded expanded clonotype changes. Bulk PBMC profiling left naive and antigen-experienced comparisons inconclusive. Estimated diversity, derived from one million T cells, was regarded as an underestimate.

Researchers isolated at least 6.5 million PBMCs per sample. A second 7 to 11 cycle PCR used barcoded and J-beta primers. Each CDR3 protein is one row after TCRdb ran MiXCR on the 5' RACE reads. The sample shows 660,000 or so distinct CDR3 sequences, roughly three fifths of them seen only once. Points on this clonotype: No antigen is known for it.

Germline V gene data show CDR1 as MNHEY and CDR2 as SVGAGI. This CDR3 has 13 residues. Trimming cost V 5 bases and J 4 bases; bases outside gene matches: 4. Sequencing was done on a sample of blood. The receptor was derived from a man between 60 and 75 years old in good health. The V gene is TRBV6-5, the J gene TRBJ2-7; the match to TRBD2 covers 8 bases. CDR3 DNA sequence: TGTGCCAGCAGTGACCGGGAGGGGTACGAGCAGTACTTC. Amino acids: CASSDREGYEQYF.